This T cell receptor (beta chain) came from a study of blood T cell repertoires in COVID-19. Study information: Sample material is recorded as cDNA or gDNA derived from T cells, B-cell-depleted T cells, or PBMCs.

Germline CDR1 is MGHRA and CDR2 is YSYEKL. V lost 4 bases, J lost 6 bases, and 21 bases lay in between. This CDR3 has 16 amino acids. Authors' analysis steps: Estimated nucleated cell counts came from reference gene primer amplification. The data were produced by immunoSEQ multiplex PCR, yet TCRdb's version contains in-frame clones alone and is incomplete. For V, J and clone size, that table is used; D and trimming come from the DNA. Of about 480,000 clones listed, around 87% are singletons. Participants' reported clinical history set cohort assignment. Recovered Cohort 3 donors showed two negative PCRs, clearance, or symptom resolution.

The TCR comes from a woman aged 40 to 50 who had recovered from COVID-19. The chain is built from TRBV4-1 and TRBJ1-1; D remains ambiguous. Sequenced input: PBMCs or T cells enriched from blood (not recorded which). Here the CDR3 reads CASSRTPPGGSAEAFF. The CDR3 DNA reads as TGCGCCAGCAGCCGAACACCGCCGGGAGGTAGCGCTGAAGCTTTCTTT.